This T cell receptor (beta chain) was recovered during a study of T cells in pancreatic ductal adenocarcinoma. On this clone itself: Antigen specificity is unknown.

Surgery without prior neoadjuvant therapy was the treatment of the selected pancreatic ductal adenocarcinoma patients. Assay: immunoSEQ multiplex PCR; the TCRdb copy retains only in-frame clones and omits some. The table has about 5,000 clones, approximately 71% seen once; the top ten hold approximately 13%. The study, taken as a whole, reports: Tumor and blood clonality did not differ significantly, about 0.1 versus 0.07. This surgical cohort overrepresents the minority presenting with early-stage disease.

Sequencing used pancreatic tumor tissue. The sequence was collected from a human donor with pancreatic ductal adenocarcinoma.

The CDR3 loop is CASSFDVAVEQFF. In DNA form, the CDR3 reads TGTGCCAGCAGCTTCGATGTAGCCGTGGAGCAGTTCTTC. This sequence joins TRBV5-6 and TRBJ2-1; D is unresolved. This CDR3 has 13 amino acids. Trimming took 2 bases from V and 10 from J, leaving 13 bases between them. CDR1 and CDR2 from the germline V gene are SGHDT and YYEEEE.